The 29 T cell receptor beta chains below were found in one sample sequenced in a study of blood T cell repertoires in COVID-19 (dated by TCRdb to 2018 to 2020). The method was the immunoSEQ multiplex PCR assay. What TCRdb holds here is the immuneACCESS table cut down to in-frame rearrangements. Part of the clones is not present; checked against another copy, under half of the missing clones reflect an unresolved V gene, and the others are unexplained. The sample contains 100,000 to 150,000 clones, 81% of them found a single time. The top ten clonotypes cover about a sixth of the sample. The sequenced material came from peripheral blood. Every receptor here comes from a man aged 30-40 years with COVID-19, enrolled during active disease.

The chain uses TRBV2 and TRBJ2-6; possible D gene TRBD2, 5 bases. The CDR3 covers 15 residues. Trimming removed 3 bases at V and 0 bases at J, with 6 bases between. Germline assignment: CDR1 SNHLY and CDR2 FYNNEI. The chain's CDR3 is CASSDGLSGANVLTF. The CDR3 region has the DNA TGTGCCAGCAGTGATGGACTCTCTGGGGCCAACGTCCTGACTTTC.

This clone was observed at least ten times. The chain couples TRBV2 to TRBJ1-4, with D possibly matching TRBD1 (5 bases). The CDR3 covers 14 residues. Trimming left V 7 bases short and J 8 bases short, with 17 bases between. Germline CDR1 and CDR2: SNHLY and FYNNEI. The CDR3 protein is CASTSEARGEKLFF. CDR3 coding DNA: TGTGCCAGCACAAGCGAGGCCCGGGGGGAAAAACTGTTTTTT.

This chain joins TRBV10-3 and TRBJ2-5, with D hard to call. Per germline, CDR1 ENHRY and CDR2 SYGVKD. This CDR3 spans 12 amino acids. The V and J ends lost 3 bases and 0 bases respectively, with 2 bases between them. The CDR3 sequence is CAISDNQETQYF. As DNA, the CDR3 is TGTGCCATCAGTGACAACCAAGAGACCCAGTACTTC.

This chain uses TRBV4-3 with TRBJ1-6; D unresolved. The CDR3 totals 13 residues. V was trimmed by 0 bases and J by 7 bases, leaving 4 bases between them. CDR1 and CDR2 from the germline V gene are LGHNA and YSLEER. Here the CDR3 DNA reads TGCGCCAGCAGCCAAGAACAGAATTCACCCCTCCACTTT. Translated, it gives CASSQEQNSPLHF.

As to this clone: This specimen includes other DNA sequences encoding the same CDR3. The chain carries TRBV14 and TRBJ1-5; unclear D gene. The CDR3 has 13 amino acids. The ends were cut back, 0 bases at V and 7 bases at J, with 7 bases in the middle. Germline assignment: CDR1 SGHDN and CDR2 FVKESK. Here the CDR3 reads CASSQDAGQPQHF. CDR3 DNA: TGTGCCAGCAGCCAAGATGCCGGGCAGCCCCAGCATTTT.

The chain links TRBV5-1 to TRBJ1-2; D call uncertain. Germline values: CDR1 SGHRS, CDR2 YFSETQ. CDR3 length: 14 amino acids. Deletions cut 1 base from V and 4 bases from J, with 11 bases between. The chain's CDR3 is CASSLRNSRYGYTF. As DNA, the CDR3 is TGCGCCAGCAGCTTGCGGAACAGTCGCTATGGCTACACCTTC.

V and J are TRBV28 and TRBJ2-6; 8 nucleotides align to TRBD2. Germline assignment: CDR1 MDHEN and CDR2 SYDVKM. V gave up 7 bases and J gave up 4 bases; unmatched junction bases: 15. The CDR3 totals 18 residues. Here the CDR3 DNA reads TGTGCCAGCATCCCGGGGGGGCCCCTCCCCCTCGGGGCCAACGTCCTGACTTTC. Translation gives CASIPGGPLPLGANVLTF.

The chain links TRBV28 to TRBJ2-1; D ambiguous. V shed 4 bases and J shed 2 bases, with 21 bases lying between them. CDR1 is MDHEN, CDR2 SYDVKM, per germline. The CDR3 has 18 residues. The CDR3 DNA sequence: TGTGCCAGCAGTTCGTCAATCAAGCGCGCGGAGACCTACAATGAGCAGTTCTTC. Translating gives CASSSSIKRAETYNEQFF.

The rearrangement uses TRBV2 and TRBJ2-1, with 9 positions matching TRBD2. CDR1 is SNHLY, CDR2 FYNNEI, per germline. V dropped 3 bases and J dropped 7; count of bases not matched to a gene: 4. The CDR3 covers 14 residues. CDR3 DNA sequence: TGTGCCAGCAGTGACAGACTAGCGGTTAATGAGCAGTTCTTC. Its protein product is CASSDRLAVNEQFF.

Only a few counts were recorded for this clone. This chain links TRBV7-9 with TRBJ2-2, with 9 positions matching TRBD2. The CDR3 covers 16 residues. Germline CDR1 SEHNR, CDR2 FQNEAQ (reference sequence). With V trimmed by 1 base and J by 8 bases, 8 bases remained unmatched. The CDR3 loop reads CASSLDSGLATGELFF. DNA of the CDR3: TGTGCCAGCAGCTTAGACTCGGGACTAGCAACGGGGGAGCTGTTTTTT.

This clone was seen a handful of times. V usage is TRBV27 and J usage is TRBJ2-7; 7 nucleotides match TRBD1. The CDR3 is made up of 14 amino acids. Germline-derived CDR1 and CDR2 are MNHEY and SMNVEV (reference sequence). The ends lost 2 bases at V and 3 bases at J; junction bases unmatched: 4. CDR3 protein: CASSLKGASYEQYF. CDR3 coding DNA: TGTGCCAGCAGTTTAAAGGGGGCGAGCTACGAGCAGTACTTC.

V is TRBV27 and J is TRBJ2-5; TRBD2 agrees at 9 bases. From germline, CDR1 is MNHEY and CDR2 SMNVEV (reference sequence). The CDR3 consists of 15 residues. Unmatched junction bases numbered 6, after V lost 5 bases and J lost 2 bases. As DNA, the CDR3 is TGTGCCAGCAGTAATAGTGCGGGGGGGCAAGAGACCCAGTACTTC. This translates into CASSNSAGGQETQYF.

This chain uses TRBV13 with TRBJ1-4; 7 nucleotides line up with TRBD1. V lost 3 bases to trimming and J lost 7 bases; unmatched junction nucleotides: 23. The CDR3 has 20 residues. Per the germline V gene, CDR1 is PRHDT and CDR2 is FYEKMQ (reference sequence). The CDR3 DNA sequence: TGTGCCAGCAGCTTCTCTGTTTTTAGGGCAGGGGGTGGAAGGCTTGAAAAACTGTTTTTT. It specifies CASSFSVFRAGGGRLEKLFF.

This chain joins TRBV19 and TRBJ2-3; 9 nucleotides line up with TRBD1. Germline assignment: CDR1 LNHDA and CDR2 SQIVND (reference sequence). The ends lost 5 bases at V and 4 bases at J; junction bases unmatched: 13. The CDR3 totals 17 residues. For the CDR3, the DNA is TGTGCCAGTAGTGTCGAGACAGGGGGAGGTTATTCAGATACGCAGTATTTT. As protein: CASSVETGGGYSDTQYF.

This clone appeared a single time. This rearrangement joins TRBV5-1 to TRBJ2-7, with 8 nucleotides matching TRBD2. This CDR3 is 15 amino acids long. With V trimmed by 2 bases and J by 5 bases, 9 bases remained unmatched. Germline CDR1 and CDR2: SGHRS and YFSETQ. CDR3 in DNA: TGCGCCAGCAGCTTAGGGACTAGGGGGATCAACGAGCAGTACTTC. This codes for CASSLGTRGINEQYF.

The chain links TRBV6-1 to TRBJ1-2; D is undetermined. CDR3 size: 14 residues. Germline-derived CDR1 and CDR2 are MNHNS and SASEGT. Trimming removed 2 bases at V and 6 bases at J, with 13 bases between. The CDR3 region has the DNA TGTGCCAGCAGTGAAACGGAGGGCCTCAATGGCTACACCTTC. Encoded protein: CASSETEGLNGYTF.

V and J are TRBV7-9 and TRBJ1-6, with TRBD1 identical over 7 bases. Trimming took 5 bases from V and 7 from J; bases not matched to a gene: 5. Germline lookup yields CDR1 SEHNR and CDR2 FQNEAQ (reference sequence). This CDR3 spans 14 amino acids. The CDR3 bases are TGTGCCAGCAGCGGGACAGATTCCAATTCACCCCTCCACTTT. Translating it yields CASSGTDSNSPLHF.

This clone was seen a few times. The V call is TRBV24-1, the J call TRBJ1-5; TRBD1 matches at 7 bases. With V trimmed by 2 bases and J by 3 bases, 6 bases remained unmatched. CDR3 size: 16 residues. Germline V lookup: CDR1 KGHDR, CDR2 SFDVKD. CDR3 in amino acids: CATSDSRQGYNQPQHF. As DNA, the CDR3 is TGTGCCACCAGTGATTCTAGACAGGGCTACAATCAGCCCCAGCATTTT.

V usage is TRBV4-3 and J usage is TRBJ2-3, with D maybe TRBD2 (6 bases). Deletions cut 4 bases from V and 2 bases from J, with 28 bases between. The CDR3 contains 20 residues. The V gene's germline CDR1 is LGHNA and CDR2 YSLEER. In DNA form, the CDR3 reads TGCGCCAGCAGCCGCAACCTCCAGGTCCGAGGAGGGGCCTACACAGATACGCAGTATTTT. Protein product: CASSRNLQVRGGAYTDTQYF.

The chain has TRBV5-4 and TRBJ2-1, with 7 bases lining up with TRBD2. Trimming cost V 4 bases and J 8 bases; bases outside gene matches: 15. The CDR3 consists of 16 residues. Germline lookup yields CDR1 SGHNT and CDR2 YYREEE (reference sequence). CDR3 loop: CASSNDRLARIDEQFF. The CDR3 nucleotides read TGTGCCAGCAGCAATGACCGACTAGCTAGAATCGATGAGCAGTTCTTC.

V and J are TRBV9 and TRBJ2-2; D unclear. The V and J ends lost 0 bases and 5 bases respectively, with 8 bases between them. The CDR3 totals 14 residues. Germline V CDR1 and CDR2: SGDLS, YYNGEE. The CDR3 loop reads CASSVALSTGELFF. The CDR3 region has the DNA TGTGCCAGCAGCGTAGCTCTAAGTACCGGGGAGCTGTTTTTT. Full variable domain (outside the CDR3, taken from reference TRBV9 and TRBJ2-2): DSGVTQTPKHLITATGQRVTLRCSPRSGDLSVYWYQQSLDQGLQFLIQYYNGEERAKGNILERFSAQQFPDLHSELNLSSLELGDSALYFCASSVALSTGELFFGEGSRLTVL.

The V gene is TRBV30, the J gene TRBJ1-2; 11 positions match TRBD1. This CDR3 region has 18 residues. V shed 0 bases and J 3 bases; nucleotides not matched to a gene: 12. In germline, CDR1 is GTSNPN, CDR2 SVGIG (reference sequence). The CDR3 spells CAWSVRWTGGSEDYGYTF. CDR3 nucleotides: TGTGCCTGGAGTGTACGGTGGACAGGGGGCTCCGAGGACTATGGCTACACCTTC.

The V and J genes are TRBV6-2 or TRBV6-3 and TRBJ1-1, with 11 bases that match TRBD1. The CDR3 sequence is 14 residues long. V lost 6 bases to trimming and J lost 3 bases; unmatched junction nucleotides: 3. The germline V gene encodes CDR1 MNHEY and CDR2 SVGEGT. CDR3 loop: CASSGTGGYTEAFF. Here the CDR3 DNA reads TGTGCCAGCAGCGGGACAGGGGGATACACTGAAGCTTTCTTT.

The chain recombines TRBV10-3 with TRBJ1-3; no clear D gene. Germline V CDR1 and CDR2: ENHRY, SYGVKD. Trimming took 0 bases from V and 3 from J, leaving 15 bases between them. This CDR3 contains 17 residues. CDR3 DNA: TGTGCCATCAGTGAGTCGACGGGTAGGGAGCGTGGAAACACCATATATTTT. Amino acids: CAISESTGRERGNTIYF.

This clone was detected once. The chain employs TRBV6-5 and TRBJ2-3, with TRBD2 identical over 12 bases. The CDR3 is made up of 14 amino acids. The germline gives CDR1 MNHEY, CDR2 SVGAGI. With 7 bases clipped from V and 5 bases from J, the junction kept 4 bases outside the gene matches. This CDR3 is CASKTSGGKDTQYF. The CDR3 region has the DNA TGTGCCAGCAAGACTAGCGGGGGAAAAGATACGCAGTATTTT.

The chain is built from TRBV5-6 and TRBJ2-5, with 11 positions matching TRBD2. The CDR3 runs 16 residues. Germline-derived CDR1 and CDR2 are SGHDT and YYEEEE. V lost 3 bases to trimming and J lost 4 bases; unmatched junction nucleotides: 8. The CDR3 reads CASSSGAGLAGETQYF. The DNA of the CDR3 is TGTGCCAGCAGCTCGGGGGCCGGACTAGCGGGAGAGACCCAGTACTTC.

A few counts support this clone. The genes are TRBV2 and TRBJ1-6; D is undetermined. Germline CDR1 is SNHLY and CDR2 is FYNNEI. V was pared by 6 bases and J by 0 bases, with 9 bases between. The CDR3 contains 15 residues. The CDR3 DNA reads as TGTGCCAGCAGGGTTCGGGGCTCCTATAATTCACCCCTCCACTTT. Protein sequence: CASRVRGSYNSPLHF.

V is TRBV28 and J is TRBJ1-2; 8 nucleotides align to TRBD1. Germline V gives CDR1 MDHEN, CDR2 SYDVKM. V lost 5 bases and J lost 2; bases outside the gene matches: 7. This CDR3 contains 15 residues. The DNA of the CDR3 is TGTGCCAGCAGTCCCAGACAGGGGCAAAACTATGGCTACACCTTC. Translated, it gives CASSPRQGQNYGYTF.

This chain links TRBV28 with TRBJ2-4, with D possibly matching TRBD2 (6 bases). The length of the CDR3 is 17 residues. V lost 6 bases to trimming and J lost 4 bases, with 22 bases between them. Germline loops: CDR1 MDHEN, CDR2 SYDVKM. Here the CDR3 DNA reads TGTGCCAGCAGCTCATTTGACTTGCGACTAGTGAAAAACATTCAGTACTTC. Translated: CASSSFDLRLVKNIQYF.